This entry lists 11 T cell receptor beta chains sequenced from one sample in a study of chemoradiotherapy in HPV16-positive cancers. Generated by immunoSEQ multiplex PCR, the TCRdb table keeps only in-frame clones and is missing some. Among 30,000 to 35,000 clones listed, 89% were seen once. The material was blood, obtained from a patient who underwent chemoradiotherapy. The receptors were sampled from a human donor with HPV-associated anogenital cancer.

The chain has TRBV9 and TRBJ1-3, with D unclear. The V end lost 0 bases, the J end lost 8 bases, and 12 bases lay between the germline ends. CDR3 length: 14 amino acids. Germline-derived CDR1 and CDR2 are SGDLS and YYNGEE. CDR3: CASSVDYARDTIYF. CDR3 bases: TGTGCCAGCAGCGTAGACTATGCGAGGGACACCATATATTTT.

V is TRBV19 and J is TRBJ1-2, with TRBD1 matching over 9 bases. The junction had 0 bases not matched to a gene; V was cut back by 1 base and J by 0 bases. The CDR3 has 15 amino acids. The germline V gene encodes CDR1 LNHDA and CDR2 SQIVND (reference sequence). The CDR3 sequence is CASSIGDRANYGYTF. Written as DNA, the CDR3 is TGTGCCAGTAGTATAGGGGACAGGGCTAACTATGGCTACACCTTC.

The J gene is TRBJ2-1, the V gene TRBV9; D is unresolved. This CDR3 contains 15 residues. Trimming took off 0 bases at V and 2 bases at J, with 9 bases between the two ends. CDR1 and CDR2 from the germline V gene are SGDLS and YYNGEE. For the CDR3, the DNA is TGTGCCAGCAGCGTAGGGGCTACCACCTACAATGAGCAGTTCTTC. Encoded protein: CASSVGATTYNEQFF.

This sequence joins TRBV15 and TRBJ1-4; tentatively, D is TRBD1 (5 bases). Germline CDR1 reads LNHNV; CDR2 reads YYDKDF (reference sequence). The CDR3 totals 15 residues. Trimming left V 0 bases short and J 7 bases short, with 12 bases between. For the CDR3, the DNA is TGTGCCACCAGCAGAGAAATGGGACCGAGTGAAAAACTGTTTTTT. Protein product: CATSREMGPSEKLFF.

Only one count was recorded for this clone. V gene TRBV9 combines with J gene TRBJ1-3; D remains unclear. V lost 3 bases, J lost 0 bases, and 4 bases lay in between. The CDR3 has 13 amino acids. Per germline, CDR1 SGDLS and CDR2 YYNGEE. The CDR3 loop is CASSDSSGNTIYF. Here the CDR3 DNA reads TGTGCCAGCAGCGATAGCTCTGGAAACACCATATATTTT.

J is TRBJ2-7 and V is TRBV6-1; the D gene could be TRBD1 or TRBD2 (6 bases each). V was shortened by 5 bases and J by 9 bases, with 17 bases between the two germline ends. The CDR3 totals 13 residues. Germline values: CDR1 MNHNS, CDR2 SASEGT. This chain's CDR3 is CASSRAGEEGQYF. Here the CDR3 DNA reads TGTGCCAGCAGTCGGGCAGGGGAGGAGGGGCAGTACTTC.

The chain carries TRBV7-8 and TRBJ2-1; a weak D match, TRBD2 (5 bases). Germline-derived CDR1 and CDR2 are SGHVS and FQNEAQ. CDR3 length: 16 amino acids. V was shortened by 0 bases and J by 0 bases, with 9 bases between the two germline ends. CDR3 nucleotide sequence: TGTGCCAGCAGCTTAGCGAGCGGCTCCTCCTACAATGAGCAGTTCTTC. Protein sequence: CASSLASGSSYNEQFF.

The CDR3 nucleotides are TGTGCCAGCTCCCCAGGTGCAACTAATGAAAAACTGTTTTTT. This gives the protein CASSPGATNEKLFF. This chain uses TRBV18 with TRBJ1-4; D remains unclear. V was shortened by 6 bases and J by 0 bases, with 8 bases between the two germline ends. The CDR3 extends over 14 amino acids. Per the germline V gene, CDR1 is KGHSH and CDR2 is LQKENI.

The chain employs TRBV28 and TRBJ2-7, with D possibly called TRBD1 or TRBD2 (6 bases each). Germline CDR1 and CDR2: MDHEN and SYDVKM. Trimming took 6 bases from V and 9 from J, leaving 21 bases between them. This CDR3 has 14 amino acids. CDR3 in amino acids: CASRPWDWDTGQYF. The CDR3 coding sequence is TGTGCCAGCAGGCCTTGGGACTGGGACACTGGGCAGTACTTC.

This chain joins TRBV30 and TRBJ1-2; possibly TRBD1 for D (6 bases). This CDR3 contains 14 residues. The germline V and J ends were trimmed by 4 bases and 2 bases, with 14 bases remaining between them. The germline V gene encodes CDR1 GTSNPN and CDR2 SVGIG (reference sequence). CDR3 region: CAWTHRVGNYGYTF. In DNA form, the CDR3 reads TGTGCCTGGACCCACAGGGTCGGCAACTATGGCTACACCTTC.

The chain couples TRBV19 to TRBJ1-2; no clear D. Germline loops: CDR1 LNHDA, CDR2 SQIVND (reference sequence). Trimming pared 6 bases from V and 1 base from J, leaving 9 bases between. The CDR3 totals 13 residues. In DNA form, the CDR3 reads TGTGCCAGTAGCCTTGCAGTTAACTATGGCTACACCTTC. As protein: CASSLAVNYGYTF.